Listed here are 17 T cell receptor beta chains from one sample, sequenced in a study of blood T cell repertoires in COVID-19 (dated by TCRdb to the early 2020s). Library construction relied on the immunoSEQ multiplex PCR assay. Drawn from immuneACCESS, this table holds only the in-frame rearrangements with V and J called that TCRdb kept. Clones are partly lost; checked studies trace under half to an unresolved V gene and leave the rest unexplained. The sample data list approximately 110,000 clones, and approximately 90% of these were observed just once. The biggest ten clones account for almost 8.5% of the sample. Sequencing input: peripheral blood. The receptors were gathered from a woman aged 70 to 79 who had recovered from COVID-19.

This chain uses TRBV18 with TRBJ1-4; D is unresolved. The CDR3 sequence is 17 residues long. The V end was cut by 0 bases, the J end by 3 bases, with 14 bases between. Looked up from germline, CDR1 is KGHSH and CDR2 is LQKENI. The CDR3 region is CASSPPIRGLPNEKLFF. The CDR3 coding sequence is TGTGCCAGCTCACCACCGATCCGAGGGCTACCTAATGAAAAACTGTTTTTT.

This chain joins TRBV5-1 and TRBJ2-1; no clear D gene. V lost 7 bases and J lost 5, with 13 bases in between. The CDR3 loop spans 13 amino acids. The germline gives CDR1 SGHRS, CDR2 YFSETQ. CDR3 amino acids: CASAAALDNEQFF. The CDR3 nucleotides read TGCGCCAGCGCGGCGGCACTGGACAATGAGCAGTTCTTC.

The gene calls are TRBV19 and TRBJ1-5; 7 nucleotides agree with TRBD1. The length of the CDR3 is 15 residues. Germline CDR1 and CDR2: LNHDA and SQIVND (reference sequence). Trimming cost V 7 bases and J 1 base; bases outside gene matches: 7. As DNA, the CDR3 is TGTGCCAGTAAGATAACGGGACAGAGCAATCAGCCCCAGCATTTT. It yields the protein CASKITGQSNQPQHF.

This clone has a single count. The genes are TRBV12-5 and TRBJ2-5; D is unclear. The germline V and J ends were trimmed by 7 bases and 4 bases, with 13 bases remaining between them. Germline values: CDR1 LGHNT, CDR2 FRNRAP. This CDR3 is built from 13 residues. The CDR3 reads CASAPEVRETQYF. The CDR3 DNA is TGTGCTAGTGCCCCCGAGGTCCGAGAGACCCAGTACTTC. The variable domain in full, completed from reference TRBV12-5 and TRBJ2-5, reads DARVTQTPRHKVTEMGQEVTMRCQPILGHNTVFWYRQTMMQGLELLAYFRNRAPLDDSGMPKDRFSAEMPDATLATLKIQPSEPRDSAVYFCASAPEVRETQYFGPGTRLLVL.

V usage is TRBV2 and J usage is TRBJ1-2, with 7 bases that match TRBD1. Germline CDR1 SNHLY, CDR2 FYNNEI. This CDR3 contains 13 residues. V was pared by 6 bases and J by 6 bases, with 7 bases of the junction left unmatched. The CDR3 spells CASRLTGQNGYTF. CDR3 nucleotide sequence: TGTGCCAGCAGACTGACAGGGCAAAATGGCTACACCTTC.

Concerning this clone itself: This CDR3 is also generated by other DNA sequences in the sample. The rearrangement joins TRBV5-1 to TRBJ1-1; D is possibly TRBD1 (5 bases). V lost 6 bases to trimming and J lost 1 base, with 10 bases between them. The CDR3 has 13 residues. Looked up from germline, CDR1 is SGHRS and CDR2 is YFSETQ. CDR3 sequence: CASTPRENTEAFF. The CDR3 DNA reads TGCGCCAGCACCCCCAGGGAGAACACTGAAGCTTTCTTT.

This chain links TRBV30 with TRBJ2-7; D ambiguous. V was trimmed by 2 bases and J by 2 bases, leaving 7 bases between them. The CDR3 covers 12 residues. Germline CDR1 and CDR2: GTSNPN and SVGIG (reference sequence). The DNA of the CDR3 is TGTGCCTGGAGTCCCTCCCCCTACGAGCAGTACTTC. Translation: CAWSPSPYEQYF.

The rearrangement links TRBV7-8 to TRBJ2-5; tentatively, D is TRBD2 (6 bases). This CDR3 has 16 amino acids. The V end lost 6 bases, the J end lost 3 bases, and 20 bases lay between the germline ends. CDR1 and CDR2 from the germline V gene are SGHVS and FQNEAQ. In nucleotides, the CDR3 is TGTGCCAGCAGTAACGATTGGGCGGGACCTAAAGAGACCCAGTACTTC. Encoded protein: CASSNDWAGPKETQYF.

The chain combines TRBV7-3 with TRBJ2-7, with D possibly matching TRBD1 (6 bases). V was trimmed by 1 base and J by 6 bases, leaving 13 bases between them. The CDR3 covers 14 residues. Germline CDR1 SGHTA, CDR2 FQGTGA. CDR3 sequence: CASSLIPGVGEQYF. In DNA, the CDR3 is TGTGCCAGCAGCTTAATTCCAGGGGTGGGCGAGCAGTACTTC.

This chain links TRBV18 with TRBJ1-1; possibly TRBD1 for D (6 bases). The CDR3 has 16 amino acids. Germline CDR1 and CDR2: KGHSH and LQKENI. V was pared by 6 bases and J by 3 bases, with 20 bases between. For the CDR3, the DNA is TGTGCCAGCTCTCCAGGGTATGCGGGGGCCCACACTGAAGCTTTCTTT. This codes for CASSPGYAGAHTEAFF.

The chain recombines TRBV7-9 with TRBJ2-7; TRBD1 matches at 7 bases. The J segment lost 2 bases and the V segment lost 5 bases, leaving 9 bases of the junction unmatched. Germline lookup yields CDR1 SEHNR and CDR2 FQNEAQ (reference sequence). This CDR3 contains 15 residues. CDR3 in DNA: TGTGCCAGCAGCACACCCAGACAGGGCCCCTACGAGCAGTACTTC. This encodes CASSTPRQGPYEQYF.

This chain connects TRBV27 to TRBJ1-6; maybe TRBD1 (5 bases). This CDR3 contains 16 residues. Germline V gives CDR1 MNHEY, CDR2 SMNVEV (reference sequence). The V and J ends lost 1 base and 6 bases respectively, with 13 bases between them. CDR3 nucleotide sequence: TGTGCCAGCAGTTTATGGGCTGGGGCGCTTAATTCACCCCTCCACTTT. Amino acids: CASSLWAGALNSPLHF.

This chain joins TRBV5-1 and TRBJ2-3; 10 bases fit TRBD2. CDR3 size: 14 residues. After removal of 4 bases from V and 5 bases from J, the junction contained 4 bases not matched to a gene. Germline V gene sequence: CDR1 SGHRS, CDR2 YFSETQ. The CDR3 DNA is TGCGCCAGCAGCCGGACTAGCGGAGAAGATACGCAGTATTTT. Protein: CASSRTSGEDTQYF.

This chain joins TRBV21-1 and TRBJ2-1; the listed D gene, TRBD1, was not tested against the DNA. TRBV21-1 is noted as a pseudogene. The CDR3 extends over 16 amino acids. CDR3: CASSKGTGRAENEQFF. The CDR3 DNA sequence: TGTGCCAGCAGCAAAGGGACAGGGCGGGCGGAGAATGAGCAGTTCTTC.

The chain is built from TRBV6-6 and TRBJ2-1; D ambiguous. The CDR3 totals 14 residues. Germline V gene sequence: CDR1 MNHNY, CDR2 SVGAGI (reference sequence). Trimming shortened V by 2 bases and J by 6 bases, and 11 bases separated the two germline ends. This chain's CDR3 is CASSYASAINEQFF. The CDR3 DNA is TGTGCCAGCAGTTACGCGTCTGCCATCAATGAGCAGTTCTTC.

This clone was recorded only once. The CDR3 coding sequence is TGTGCCACCAGCAGAGATATCGGGTTAGGAAACACCATATATTTT. Translation: CATSRDIGLGNTIYF. The chain joins TRBV15 to TRBJ1-3; D call uncertain. V gave up 0 bases and J gave up 4 bases, with 10 bases separating them. The CDR3 loop spans 15 amino acids. Germline values: CDR1 LNHNV, CDR2 YYDKDF (reference sequence).

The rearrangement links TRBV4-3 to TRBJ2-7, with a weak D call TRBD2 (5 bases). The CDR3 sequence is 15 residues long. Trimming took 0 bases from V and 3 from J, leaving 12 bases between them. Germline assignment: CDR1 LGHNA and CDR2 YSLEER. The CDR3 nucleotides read TGCGCCAGCAGCCAAGATCGCCGGACTGGCTACGAGCAGTACTTC. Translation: CASSQDRRTGYEQYF.